Detailed here is one TCR beta chain. Seattle researchers signed up patients amid active infection and tracked them longitudinally. This entry comes from a study of blood T cell repertoires in COVID-19. Study summary: Acute-phase and convalescent COVID-19 samples originated in the United States, Italy and Spain. From T cells, B-cell-depleted T cells, or PBMCs came the material, which was cDNA or gDNA.

In the source study's methods: Quantification of nucleated cells was approximated via reference gene primer amplification. The table came from immunoSEQ multiplex PCR; TCRdb's copy has only in-frame clones and leaves some out. V and J calls and clone size are copied from that table; D and trimming were computed from the DNA. The sample includes some 180,000 clones, just under 85% seen only once; the top ten take about 8.1%. Per germline, CDR1 SGHNT and CDR2 YYREEE (reference sequence). The CDR3 runs 14 residues. V lost 3 bases, J lost 4 bases, and 2 bases stayed unmatched. The chain carries TRBV5-4 and TRBJ2-2, with 8 nucleotides matching TRBD2. The source material was peripheral blood. The clonotype originates from an elderly woman with COVID-19, enrolled during active disease. This CDR3 is CASSSGGATGELFF. The CDR3 nucleotides are TGTGCCAGCAGCTCCGGGGGGGCCACCGGGGAGCTGTTTTTT.